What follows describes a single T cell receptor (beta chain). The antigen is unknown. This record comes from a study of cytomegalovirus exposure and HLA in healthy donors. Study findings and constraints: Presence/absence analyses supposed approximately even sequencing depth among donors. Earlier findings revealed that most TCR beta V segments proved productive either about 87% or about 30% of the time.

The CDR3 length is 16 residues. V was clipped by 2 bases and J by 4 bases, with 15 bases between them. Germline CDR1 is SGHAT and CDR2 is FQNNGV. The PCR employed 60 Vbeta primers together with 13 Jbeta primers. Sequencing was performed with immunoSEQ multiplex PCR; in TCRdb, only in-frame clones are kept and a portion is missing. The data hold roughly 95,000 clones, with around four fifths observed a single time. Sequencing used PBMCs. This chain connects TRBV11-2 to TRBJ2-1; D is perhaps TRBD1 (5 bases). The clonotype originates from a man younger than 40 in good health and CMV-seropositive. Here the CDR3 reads CASSLQLAGSYNEQFF. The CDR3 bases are TGTGCCAGCAGCTTACAGCTGGCAGGGTCTTACAATGAGCAGTTCTTC.